This T cell receptor beta chain was sequenced for a study of blood T cell repertoires in COVID-19. In the study overall: COVID-19 samples from acute and convalescent phases originated in the United States, Italy and Spain. Nucleic acid was either cDNA or gDNA, and it came from T cells, B-cell-depleted T cells, or PBMCs.

Participants' reported clinical history set cohort assignment. Using immunoSEQ multiplex PCR, the repertoire was profiled, and TCRdb retains in-frame clones only, with some absent. The sample has about 370,000 clones; approximately 90% are singletons. The receptor comes from a woman in her forties who had been exposed to COVID-19. The specimen was PBMCs or T cells enriched from blood (not recorded which).

Written as DNA, the CDR3 is TGTGCTAGTGGTTTGATTCCGTCGACTAATGAAAAACTGTTTTTT. Protein sequence: CASGLIPSTNEKLFF. The chain combines TRBV12-5 with TRBJ1-4; D call uncertain. Trimming removed 2 bases from V and 2 bases from J, with 9 bases in between. Looked up from germline, CDR1 is LGHNT and CDR2 is FRNRAP. This CDR3 comprises 15 residues.